The 11 T cell receptor beta chains presented below share a single source sample, sequenced in a study of CD8 T cells in ankylosing spondylitis. Study-wide findings and caveats: What appeared characteristic of ankylosing spondylitis blood was a TCR beta motif of eight highly homologous variants.

These receptors' targets are unknown. TCRdb redid the calling of the 5' RACE reads with MiXCR, one entry per CDR3 protein. The repertoire has approximately 540,000 distinct CDR3 sequences, roughly 13% of them found once; the top ten carry nearly 7%. Input material: blood, either unsorted or a sorted T cell fraction (not recorded which). These receptors were taken from a male donor with ankylosing spondylitis.

The V call is TRBV7-6, the J call TRBJ2-7; possible D gene TRBD2, 6 bases. CDR3 size: 14 residues. The germline V gene encodes CDR1 SGHVS and CDR2 FNYEAQ. V lost 1 base and J 5 bases, leaving 12 bases between the germline ends. The CDR3 coding sequence is TGTGCCAGCAGCTTAGACCTGGAGGGGAACGAGCAGTACTTC. This codes for CASSLDLEGNEQYF.

This clonotype was detected only once. This chain joins TRBV30 and TRBJ2-3; perhaps TRBD2 as D (6 bases). V was trimmed by 0 bases and J by 5 bases, leaving 12 bases between them. The CDR3 has 14 amino acids. Germline lookup yields CDR1 GTSNPN and CDR2 SVGIG (reference sequence). The DNA of the CDR3 is TGTGCCTGGAGTGTACCCGGGGGTGAAGATACGCAGTATTTT. Protein: CAWSVPGGEDTQYF.

V is TRBV10-2 and J is TRBJ2-2; perhaps D is TRBD1 or TRBD2 (5 bases each). The CDR3 runs 15 residues. The V end lost 4 bases, the J end lost 4 bases, and 13 bases lay between the germline ends. In germline, CDR1 is WSHSY, CDR2 SAAADI. CDR3 DNA: TGCGCCAGCAGTGTTCAACGAGGGGTCACCGGGGAGCTGTTTTTT. This gives the protein CASSVQRGVTGELFF.

V and J are TRBV14 and TRBJ2-2; 7 bases are shared with TRBD2. Germline lookup yields CDR1 SGHDN and CDR2 FVKESK. The length of the CDR3 is 17 residues. Trimming cost V 4 bases and J 5 bases; bases outside gene matches: 13. In DNA form, the CDR3 reads TGTGCCAGCAGCCTACGGACTAGAGCCTTAAGTACCGGGGAGCTGTTTTTT. Protein sequence: CASSLRTRALSTGELFF.

The chain uses TRBV14 and TRBJ1-1; D gene uncertain. V lost 4 bases and J lost 4, with 16 bases in between. The CDR3 sequence is 15 residues long. Germline CDR1 SGHDN, CDR2 FVKESK. CDR3 protein: CASSPQAGEGTEAFF. CDR3 sequence (DNA): TGTGCCAGCAGCCCCCAGGCTGGGGAGGGCACTGAAGCTTTCTTT.

The V gene is TRBV15, the J gene TRBJ2-3; 13 nucleotides align to TRBD2. The CDR3 covers 19 residues. Germline V gene lookup returns CDR1 LNHNV and CDR2 YYDKDF (reference sequence). V trimming: 0 bases; J trimming: 0 bases; junction bases outside the gene matches: 6. CDR3 protein: CATSRESRGLAGSTDTQYF. For the CDR3, the DNA is TGTGCCACCAGCAGAGAAAGCCGGGGACTAGCGGGGAGCACAGATACGCAGTATTTT.

This chain uses TRBV14 with TRBJ2-5; D perhaps matches TRBD1 (6 bases). The CDR3 loop spans 16 amino acids. Germline lookup yields CDR1 SGHDN and CDR2 FVKESK. V was shortened by 4 bases and J by 0 bases, with 15 bases between the two germline ends. This chain's CDR3 is CASSPKPDRYQETQYF. CDR3 coding DNA: TGTGCCAGCAGCCCGAAGCCGGACAGATACCAAGAGACCCAGTACTTC. The whole variable domain, filled in from reference TRBV14 and TRBJ2-5, reads EAGVTQFPSHSVIEKGQTVTLRCDPISGHDNLYWYRRVMGKEIKFLLHFVKESKQDESGMPNNRFLAERTGGTYSTLKVQPAELEDSGVYFCASSPKPDRYQETQYFGPGTRLLVL.

This clonotype came up a few times. The V and J genes are TRBV5-1 and TRBJ2-7; D gene ambiguous. V was trimmed by 0 bases and J by 3 bases, leaving 7 bases between them. The CDR3 is 13 residues long. The germline CDR1 and CDR2 sequences are SGHRS and YFSETQ. The CDR3 spells CASSLAPLYEQYV. Written as DNA, the CDR3 is TGCGCCAGCAGCTTGGCTCCACTCTACGAGCAGTACGTC.

This clonotype was counted a few times. This sequence joins TRBV20-1 and TRBJ2-7, with 12 bases matching TRBD2. V was clipped by 8 bases and J by 0 bases; unmatched bases: 8. This CDR3 is 15 amino acids long. Germline CDR1 is DFQATT and CDR2 is SNEGSKA (reference sequence). The CDR3 DNA reads TGCAGTTCGACTAGCGGGAGCTTAAGCTCCTACGAGCAGTACTTC. Encoded protein: CSSTSGSLSSYEQYF.

There are a few counts of this clonotype. The chain recombines TRBV20-1 with TRBJ1-3; D is perhaps TRBD1 (5 bases). This CDR3 contains 15 residues. The germline CDR1 and CDR2 sequences are DFQATT and SNEGSKA (reference sequence). V lost 0 bases to trimming and J lost 0 bases, with 9 bases between them. CDR3 sequence reads: CSARDRGFSGNTIYF. CDR3 nucleotides: TGCAGTGCTAGAGATCGGGGGTTCTCTGGAAACACCATATATTTT.

The rearrangement joins TRBV11-2 to TRBJ2-3; 9 bases match TRBD2. From germline, CDR1 is SGHAT and CDR2 FQNNGV. Trimming cost V 1 base and J 2 bases; bases outside gene matches: 4. This CDR3 is 16 amino acids long. The CDR3: CASSLVAGGPTDTQYF. CDR3 nucleotide sequence: TGTGCCAGCAGCTTAGTGGCGGGAGGGCCCACAGATACGCAGTATTTT.